Given below is one T cell receptor beta chain in context. This record comes from a study of blood T cell repertoires in COVID-19. Recruitment covered roughly 24 US areas and drew participants whose ages spanned about 18 to 100 years. The CDR3 totals 15 residues. The V end was cut by 1 base, the J end by 3 bases, with 11 bases between. Per germline, CDR1 MDHEN and CDR2 SYDVKM. Sequencing used immunoSEQ multiplex PCR; TCRdb keeps in-frame clones, though not all of them. This table has nearly 350,000 clones, approximately 84% appearing once. The rearrangement joins TRBV28 to TRBJ2-3, with unresolved D. The clonotype originates from a woman aged 25 to 39 who had recovered from COVID-19. Sequenced material: PBMCs or T cells enriched from blood (not recorded which). This chain's CDR3 is CASSLSLSTTDTQYF. The CDR3 DNA reads TGTGCCAGCAGTTTATCTCTTTCGACAACAGATACGCAGTATTTT.